This TCR beta chain emerged from a study of cytomegalovirus exposure and HLA in healthy donors. PCR employed 60 Vbeta and 13 Jbeta primers. Assay used: immunoSEQ multiplex PCR; TCRdb lists only in-frame clones, some missing. The sample carries about 150,000 clones, around 9.6% recorded once. V dropped 0 bases and J dropped 4 bases, with 15 bases sitting between them. CDR1 and CDR2 (germline): LGHNA, YNFKEQ. The CDR3 loop spans 16 amino acids. This TCR derives from a male donor in good health and CMV-seronegative. The chain recombines TRBV4-2 with TRBJ1-2; possible D gene TRBD1, 5 bases. The sequencing input was PBMCs. The CDR3 here is CASSQEGGRVLYGYTF. The CDR3 DNA sequence: TGTGCCAGCAGCCAAGAGGGAGGCAGGGTCCTCTATGGCTACACCTTC.